This TCR beta chain stems from a study of blood T cell repertoires in COVID-19. In the study overall: COVID-19 samples collected from the United States, Italy and Spain covered acute and convalescent phases. In each case, the material was cDNA or gDNA derived from T cells, B-cell-depleted T cells, or PBMCs.

How the authors handled the data: Using reference gene primer amplification, nucleated cell counts were estimated. Assay used: immunoSEQ multiplex PCR; TCRdb lists only in-frame clones, some missing. V and J calls and clone size come straight from that table; D and trimming were deduced from the DNA. The repertoire holds some 170,000 clones, with approximately 79% as singletons. The receptor was derived from a woman between 70 and 85 years old with acute or convalescent COVID-19. Sequences were obtained from peripheral blood.

CDR3 sequence reads: CASSKDPEQPNTEAFF. CDR3 nucleotides: TGTGCCAGCAGCAAAGATCCGGAACAGCCAAACACTGAAGCTTTCTTT. V gene TRBV21-1 combines with J gene TRBJ1-1; the DNA was not used to check the table's D call, TRBD1. TRBV21-1 constitutes a pseudogene. This CDR3 contains 16 residues.